The 2 T cell receptor beta chains below come from one sample, sequenced in a study of blood T cell repertoires in COVID-19. Sequenced by immunoSEQ multiplex PCR; TCRdb stores in-frame clones only, minus some. Counted here are a few hundred thousand clones, 82% occurring once; the ten biggest clones make up about 15%. The sample consisted of PBMCs or T cells enriched from blood (not recorded which). These receptors were taken from a man aged 35-49 years who had recovered from COVID-19.

The gene calls are TRBV7-2 and TRBJ2-3; unclear D gene. Germline V gene lookup returns CDR1 SGHTA and CDR2 FQGNSA. CDR3 size: 12 residues. Trimming took off 3 bases at V and 10 bases at J, with 11 bases between the two ends. CDR3: CASSLRLGAQYF. As DNA, the CDR3 is TGTGCCAGCAGCTTGAGGTTGGGTGCGCAGTATTTT. Full variable domain (outside the CDR3, taken from reference TRBV7-2 and TRBJ2-3): GAGVSQSPSNKVTEKGKDVELRCDPISGHTALYWYRQSLGQGLEFLIYFQGNSAPDKSGLPSDRFSAERTGGSVSTLTIQRTQQEDSAVYLCASSLRLGAQYFGPGTRLTVL.

V gene TRBV15 combines with J gene TRBJ1-1; no definite D call. V was pared by 4 bases and J by 1 base, with 7 bases between. The CDR3 has 13 amino acids. From germline, CDR1 is LNHNV and CDR2 YYDKDF (reference sequence). CDR3 coding DNA: TGTGCCACCAGCATACAAACGAACACTGAAGCTTTCTTT. Translating gives CATSIQTNTEAFF.